Given below is one T cell receptor (beta chain) in context. Which antigen it targets is not known. Base quality data are lacking; no much larger clone is found one base away. The data were taken from a study of blood T cells in healthy people across ages (dated by TCRdb to between 2015 and 2017). A note on the overall study: In model experiments, template switching captured about one uniquely barcoded TCR beta cDNA molecule for every two T cells. Using the same blood draw, the study looked at two additional independent replicas of 1 million unique cDNA reads for two donors, one aged 18 to 30 and the other aged 80 or older. Using deep sequencing normalized with unique cDNA molecular identifiers, the study measured how TCR beta repertoire diversity changes with age. To avoid experimental bias, donors of different ages were distributed randomly across sequencing lanes. The donors were divided into four age groups: young (average around 15 years), middle-aged (under 40), aged (about 61) and long-lived (about 79).

The library was produced with 5' RACE. Sequencer: Illumina HiSeq 2500. The second PCR ran for roughly 7 to 11 cycles and used a J-beta primer mix along with a sample-barcoded 5' primer. A template-switch 5' adaptor carrying 12 random nucleotides introduced a unique molecular identifier onto each TCR beta cDNA molecule. Each sample yielded at least 2.5 million CDR3-containing paired-end reads. First-strand cDNA was synthesized from all RNA with the Mint cDNA synthesis kit, primed by a TRBC-specific oligonucleotide. Following uracil-DNA glycosylase treatment, a first 18-cycle PCR with universal primers M1SS and BC2_uni_R was performed on all cDNA. Processing in the source paper ran as follows. For normalization, 1 million high-quality reads, each with a distinct molecular identifier, were randomly selected from each sample. Reads sharing molecular identifiers were discarded rather than binned into consensus sequences. MiTCR, with a Q25 quality threshold and the strictest error-elimination algorithm, was used for CDR3 identification, clonotype clustering and error correction. A nonparametric unseen species model with Euler transformation was used to estimate lower-bound total TCR beta diversity. Starting from the raw public reads, TCRdb applied fastp trimming at Q25, assembled clones with MiXCR and retained in-frame beta chains. Entries are consolidated by CDR3 protein sequence, retaining the most common genes and DNA. The V and J calls shown here were made by TCRdb, not taken from the authors' results. The sample has 600,000 to 1,000,000 distinct CDR3 sequences on record, roughly 64% of them singletons. The ten top clones hold about 20% of the sample.

Donors were 39 systemically healthy Caucasian individuals from Russia aged roughly 6 to 95 years. Each donor gave 8 to 10 milliliters of peripheral blood, drawn into EDTA-treated Vacutainer tubes. PBMCs were isolated by Ficoll-Paque density-gradient centrifugation, with at least 6.5 million obtained per sample. Total RNA, at least 6 micrograms per sample, was extracted from PBMCs with Trizol reagent. For every donor, an aliquot of PBMCs went through flow cytometry to measure the percentages of naive CD45RAhigh/CD27high T cells. There are 13 amino acids in the CDR3, from cysteine to phenylalanine inclusive. Only the CDR3 DNA stays, 39 bases, in frame from base 1. Between the V and J ends, shortened by 2 bases and 10 bases respectively, the junction contains 13 bases. The CDR1 and CDR2 encoded by the germline V gene are MNHEY and SVGAGI. The investigation overall reported the following: Estimates of total diversity based on one million sequenced T cells were considered lower bounds and underestimates. As age increased, observed TCR beta diversity per million T cells dropped in a roughly linear way, and a significant reduction was already evident by age approximately 40. Observed TCR beta diversity correlated strongly with the percentage of naive T cells measured by flow cytometry. Because donor CMV infection status was unknown, age-related changes in expanded clonotypes were potentially confounded. Because profiling used bulk unsorted PBMCs, naive and antigen-experienced compartments could not be compared conclusively. Compared with the aged group, the long-lived group had more naive CD4+ T cells, fewer expanded clones and increased TCR diversity, suggesting age selection.

The TCR sequence derives from a man aged 30 to 45 in good health. Sample: blood. Recombination linked TRBV6-5 to TRBJ2-3; TRBD1 is a weak D gene call, 5 bases matching. In nucleotide form, the sequence is TGTGCCAGCAGTTACGCCCCCCAGGGCTCGCAGTATTTT. Its product reads: CASSYAPQGSQYF.